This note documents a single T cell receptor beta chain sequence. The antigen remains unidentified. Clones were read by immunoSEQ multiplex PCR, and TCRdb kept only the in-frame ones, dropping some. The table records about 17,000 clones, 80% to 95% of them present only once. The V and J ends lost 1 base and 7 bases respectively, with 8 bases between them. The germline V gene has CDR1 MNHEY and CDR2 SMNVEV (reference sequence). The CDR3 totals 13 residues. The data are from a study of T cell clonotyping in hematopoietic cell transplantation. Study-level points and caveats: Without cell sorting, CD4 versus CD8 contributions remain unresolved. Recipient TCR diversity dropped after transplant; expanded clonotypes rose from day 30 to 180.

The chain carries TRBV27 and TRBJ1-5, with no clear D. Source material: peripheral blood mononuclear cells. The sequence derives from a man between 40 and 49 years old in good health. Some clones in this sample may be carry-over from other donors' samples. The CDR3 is CASSLWQNQPQHF. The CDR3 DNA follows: TGTGCCAGCAGTTTATGGCAGAACCAGCCCCAGCATTTT.